The clone carrying this TCR beta chain was detected only a few times. Its antigen is as yet unknown. The junction had 8 bases not matched to a gene; V was cut back by 5 bases and J by 6 bases. The CDR3 has 15 amino acids. Germline V gene sequence: CDR1 SEHNR, CDR2 FQNEAQ (reference sequence). Primers included in the PCR were 60 Vbeta and 13 Jbeta primers. TCRdb keeps only in-frame clones here, not all; method: immunoSEQ multiplex PCR. The sample comprises about 130,000 clones, about 83% of which are singletons, and approximately 3.6% rests with the top ten. This sample is part of a study of cytomegalovirus exposure and HLA in healthy donors. General observations from the study: Cytomegalovirus-associated TCR beta chains were listed, numbering some 170.

The V and J genes are TRBV7-9 and TRBJ2-7; TRBD1 aligns across 12 bases. Sequenced input: PBMCs. The receptor was isolated from a woman aged 40 to 50 in good health and CMV-seropositive. The CDR3 coding sequence is TGTGCCAGCAGCCCCCCGGGACAGGGGGCTCGCGAGCAGTACTTC. It codes for CASSPPGQGAREQYF.